These 8 T cell receptor beta chains originate from one sample sequenced in a study of T cell responses to AZD1222 COVID-19 vaccine. Sequencing used immunoSEQ multiplex PCR; TCRdb keeps in-frame clones, though not all of them. The data show roughly 180,000 clones, around 90% seen once. This sample comprised peripheral blood, obtained 28 days after the second AZD1222 dose. These receptors were taken from an adult who received the AZD1222 COVID-19 vaccine.

This rearrangement joins TRBV19 to TRBJ1-5, with TRBD1 matching 9 bases. The CDR3 totals 16 residues. The germline V gene has CDR1 LNHDA and CDR2 SQIVND (reference sequence). The ends lost 6 bases at V and 0 bases at J; junction bases unmatched: 6. The chain's CDR3 is CASRTGGGYSNQPQHF. CDR3 in DNA: TGTGCCAGTAGAACAGGGGGCGGTTATAGCAATCAGCCCCAGCATTTT.

The chain carries TRBV7-3 and TRBJ2-2, with 9 nucleotides matching TRBD2. There are 15 residues in the CDR3. The J segment lost 6 bases and the V segment lost 4 bases, leaving 6 bases of the junction unmatched. The germline V gene encodes CDR1 SGHTA and CDR2 FQGTGA. The CDR3 spells CASSSGTSIAGELFF. The CDR3 nucleotides are TGTGCCAGCAGCTCCGGGACTAGCATCGCCGGGGAGCTGTTTTTT. The full variable domain, completed using reference TRBV7-3 and TRBJ2-2, is GAGVSQTPSNKVTEKGKYVELRCDPISGHTALYWYRQSLGQGPEFLIYFQGTGAADDSGLPNDRFFAVRPEGSVSTLKIQRTERGDSAVYLCASSSGTSIAGELFFGEGSRLTVL.

In its sample, this clone was seen once. The chain joins TRBV7-2 to TRBJ2-7; 9 bases line up with TRBD1. This CDR3 is 15 amino acids long. J lost 3 bases, V lost 6 bases, and 9 bases had no gene match. Germline V lookup: CDR1 SGHTA, CDR2 FQGNSA. The CDR3 DNA is TGTGCCAGCAGTTCGGGACAGGGCTTTTTCTACGAGCAGTACTTC. It translates to CASSSGQGFFYEQYF.

J is TRBJ1-3 and V is TRBV11-1; D ambiguous. This CDR3 is 16 amino acids long. V was clipped by 4 bases and J by 2 bases, with 15 bases between them. In germline, CDR1 is SGHAT, CDR2 FQDESV (reference sequence). CDR3: CASSSAGDRTGNTIYF. DNA for the CDR3: TGTGCCAGCAGCTCCGCCGGAGATCGAACTGGAAACACCATATATTTT.

The V call is TRBV6-5, the J call TRBJ1-1; D gene unclear. In germline, CDR1 is MNHEY, CDR2 SVGAGI. CDR3 length: 14 residues. V dropped 0 bases and J dropped 4 bases, with 9 bases sitting between them. Written as DNA, the CDR3 is TGTGCCAGCAGTTACTCGGGTAGCGGCACTGAAGCTTTCTTT. Its protein is CASSYSGSGTEAFF.

This clone is a singleton in its sample. This chain uses TRBV28 with TRBJ2-7; no definite D call. V was cut by 6 bases and J by 3 bases, with 21 bases left in between. The V gene's germline CDR1 is MDHEN and CDR2 SYDVKM. The CDR3 is 16 residues long. The chain's CDR3 is CASRKSTGGVGYEQYF. The CDR3 coding sequence is TGTGCCAGCAGAAAGTCGACGGGTGGTGTGGGCTACGAGCAGTACTTC.

This chain links TRBV7-2 with TRBJ2-7; tentative D call: TRBD1 (6 bases). Germline assignment: CDR1 SGHTA and CDR2 FQGNSA. The CDR3 has 14 amino acids. V lost 5 bases, J lost 5 bases, and 16 bases lay in between. CDR3 sequence reads: CASSQGMRINEQYF. DNA of the CDR3: TGTGCCAGCAGCCAGGGGATGCGGATTAACGAGCAGTACTTC.

This clone was seen just once. The rearrangement joins TRBV28 to TRBJ1-4; D call uncertain. The length of the CDR3 is 15 residues. Trimming stripped 5 bases from V and 3 bases from J, with 13 bases between. CDR1 is MDHEN and CDR2 is SYDVKM in the germline V gene. The CDR3 DNA follows: TGTGCCAGCAGTACATCGGGGAGGGCTAATGAAAAACTGTTTTTT. It codes for CASSTSGRANEKLFF.